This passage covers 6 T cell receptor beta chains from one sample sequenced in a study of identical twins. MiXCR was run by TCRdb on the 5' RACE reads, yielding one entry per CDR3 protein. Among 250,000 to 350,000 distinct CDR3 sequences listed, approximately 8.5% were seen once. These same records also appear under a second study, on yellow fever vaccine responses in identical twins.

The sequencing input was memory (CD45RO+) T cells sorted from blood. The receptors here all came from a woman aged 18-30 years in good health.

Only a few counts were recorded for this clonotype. The CDR3 protein is CASSPLVQPQHF. The CDR3, as DNA: TGTGCCAGCAGTCCCTTGGTGCAGCCCCAGCATTTT. The chain recombines TRBV28 with TRBJ1-5, with unresolved D. The CDR3 contains 12 residues. V lost 5 bases, J lost 7 bases, and 9 bases lay in between. Germline CDR1 is MDHEN and CDR2 is SYDVKM.

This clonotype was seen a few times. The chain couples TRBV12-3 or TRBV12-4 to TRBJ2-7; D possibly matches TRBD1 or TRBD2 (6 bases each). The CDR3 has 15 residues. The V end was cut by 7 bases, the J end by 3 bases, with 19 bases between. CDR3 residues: CASIPVGGPVYEQYV. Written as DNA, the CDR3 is TGTGCCAGCATCCCTGTAGGGGGGCCGGTCTACGAGCAGTACGTC.

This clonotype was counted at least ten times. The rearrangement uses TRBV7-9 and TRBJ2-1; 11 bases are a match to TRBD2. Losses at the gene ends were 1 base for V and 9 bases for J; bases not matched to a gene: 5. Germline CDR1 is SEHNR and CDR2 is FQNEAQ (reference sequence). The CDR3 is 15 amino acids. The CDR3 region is CASSLGLAGGSEQFF. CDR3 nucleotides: TGTGCCAGCAGCTTAGGTCTAGCGGGAGGATCTGAGCAGTTCTTC.

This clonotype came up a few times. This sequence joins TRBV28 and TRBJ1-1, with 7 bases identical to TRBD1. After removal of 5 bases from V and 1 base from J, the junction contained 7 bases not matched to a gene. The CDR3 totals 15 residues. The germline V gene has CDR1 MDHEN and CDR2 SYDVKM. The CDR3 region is CASSPGGLRNTEAFF. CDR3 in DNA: TGTGCCAGCAGTCCAGGGGGGTTAAGGAACACTGAAGCTTTCTTT.

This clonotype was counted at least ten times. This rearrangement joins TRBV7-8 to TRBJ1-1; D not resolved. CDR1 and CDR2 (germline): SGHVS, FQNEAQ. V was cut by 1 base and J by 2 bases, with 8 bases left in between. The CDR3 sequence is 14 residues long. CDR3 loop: CASSLETANTEAFF. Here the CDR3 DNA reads TGTGCCAGCAGCTTAGAGACGGCTAACACTGAAGCTTTCTTT.

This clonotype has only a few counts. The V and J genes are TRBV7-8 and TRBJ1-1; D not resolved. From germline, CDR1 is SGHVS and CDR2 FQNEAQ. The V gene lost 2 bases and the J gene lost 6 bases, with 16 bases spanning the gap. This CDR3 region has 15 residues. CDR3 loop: CASSLTFLGSPEAFF. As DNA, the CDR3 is TGTGCCAGCAGCTTAACCTTCCTGGGGTCTCCTGAAGCTTTCTTT.